These 21 T cell receptor beta chains were sequenced from one sample in a study of response to subunit inactivated influenza vaccine. In TCRdb, the RT-PCR reads were re-called with MiXCR into one record per CDR3 protein. The data show about 540,000 distinct CDR3 sequences, with around 25% seen just once and 2.5% to 3% held by the top ten. These data also featured in a second study, about T cells expressing NK-cell markers. As that study records: cDNA encoding TCR beta was synthesized via 5'RACE template switching incorporating UMIs.

The source was CD4+ T cells sorted from PBMCs, collected 11 to 12 days after vaccination. These receptors were taken from a man aged 50 or older who received an inactivated influenza vaccine.

V and J are TRBV5-4 and TRBJ2-5; 7 bases are shared with TRBD1. Trimming took 0 bases from V and 2 from J; bases not matched to a gene: 7. CDR3 length: 16 residues. Germline assignment: CDR1 SGHNT and CDR2 YYREEE (reference sequence). For the CDR3, the DNA is TGTGCCAGCAGCTTGGTGCCCTGGGACAGACAAGAGACCCAGTACTTC. Translating gives CASSLVPWDRQETQYF.

This clonotype appeared a few times. The chain is built from TRBV12-3 or TRBV12-4 and TRBJ2-2, with 9 bases that match TRBD1. With V trimmed by 9 bases and J by 5 bases, 7 bases remained unmatched. This CDR3 contains 14 residues. CDR3 DNA: TGTGCCAGTAGGAGGGACAGGGCTACCGGGGAGCTGTTTTTT. This gives the protein CASRRDRATGELFF.

The chain uses TRBV12-3 or TRBV12-4 and TRBJ2-7, with 14 bases identical to TRBD2. The J segment lost 4 bases and the V segment lost 6 bases, leaving 2 bases of the junction unmatched. This CDR3 spans 14 amino acids. The chain's CDR3 is CASSRTSGRYEQYF. CDR3 in DNA: TGTGCCAGCAGCCGGACTAGCGGGAGGTACGAGCAGTACTTC.

This clonotype was seen more than once but under ten times. The rearrangement uses TRBV11-2 and TRBJ1-4; the D is unclear. The CDR3 totals 14 residues. Per germline, CDR1 SGHAT and CDR2 FQNNGV. Trimming cost V 1 base and J 7 bases, with 10 bases left between them. The CDR3 DNA is TGTGCCAGCAGCTTAGTCAGATTCGGTGAAAAACTGTTTTTT. This gives the protein CASSLVRFGEKLFF. Full variable domain (rest looked up from reference TRBV11-2 and TRBJ1-4): EAGVAQSPRYKIIEKRQSVAFWCNPISGHATLYWYQQILGQGPKLLIQFQNNGVVDDSQLPKDRFSAERLKGVDSTLKIQPAKLEDSAVYLCASSLVRFGEKLFFGSGTQLSVL.

This chain joins TRBV9 and TRBJ1-1; a weak D match, TRBD1 (5 bases). CDR1 and CDR2 from the germline V gene are SGDLS and YYNGEE. This CDR3 has 14 residues. Trimming took 6 bases from V and 5 from J, leaving 17 bases between them. CDR3 sequence reads: CASTAGLGETEAFF. CDR3 coding DNA: TGTGCCAGCACTGCAGGGTTAGGTGAGACTGAAGCTTTCTTT.

The chain employs TRBV18 and TRBJ2-3; D could derive from TRBD1 or TRBD2 (5 bases each). The CDR3 is 15 amino acids. The germline V gene has CDR1 KGHSH and CDR2 LQKENI. V lost 1 base and J 2 bases, leaving 10 bases between the germline ends. CDR3 in DNA: TGTGCCAGCTCACCACTTCCGGGGCCCACAGATACGCAGTATTTT. Its protein product is CASSPLPGPTDTQYF.

The rearrangement links TRBV5-1 to TRBJ2-5; TRBD2 agrees at 8 bases. Germline CDR1 and CDR2: SGHRS and YFSETQ. The CDR3 has 14 amino acids. Losses at the gene ends were 3 bases for V and 4 bases for J; bases not matched to a gene: 5. CDR3 sequence reads: CASSSSGSPETQYF. Here the CDR3 DNA reads TGCGCCAGCAGCTCTAGCGGGTCCCCAGAGACCCAGTACTTC.

This clonotype turned up a few times. V and J are TRBV6-6 and TRBJ2-7; no reliable D call. V was clipped by 0 bases and J by 3 bases, with 6 bases between them. The length of the CDR3 is 13 residues. Per the germline V gene, CDR1 is MNHNY and CDR2 is SVGAGI (reference sequence). The CDR3 here is CASSYSPSYEQYF. In DNA form, the CDR3 reads TGTGCCAGCAGTTACTCGCCTAGCTACGAGCAGTACTTC.

This clonotype showed up just a few times. The genes are TRBV12-3 or TRBV12-4 and TRBJ2-1; D is ambiguous. The V end was cut by 1 base, the J end by 3 bases, with 10 bases between. The CDR3 contains 15 residues. CDR3 protein: CASSLDRGVYNEQFF. The CDR3 DNA follows: TGTGCCAGCAGTTTAGACCGAGGAGTCTACAATGAGCAGTTCTTC.

This clonotype was counted a few times. This rearrangement joins TRBV27 to TRBJ2-5; the match to TRBD1 covers 7 bases. The germline V gene has CDR1 MNHEY and CDR2 SMNVEV (reference sequence). There are 13 residues in the CDR3. Trimming at V came to 5 bases and at J to 4 bases, leaving 4 bases not matched to a gene. The CDR3 is CASSPTGSETQYF. In nucleotides, the CDR3 is TGTGCCAGCAGTCCGACAGGGTCAGAGACCCAGTACTTC.

This chain links TRBV10-3 with TRBJ2-7, with 8 bases lining up with TRBD1. This CDR3 region has 15 residues. J lost 5 bases, V lost 4 bases, and 10 bases had no gene match. The germline gives CDR1 ENHRY, CDR2 SYGVKD. CDR3 amino acids: CAISGTQGAGNEQYF. The CDR3 DNA reads as TGTGCCATCAGTGGGACCCAGGGGGCGGGCAACGAGCAGTACTTC.

The gene calls are TRBV5-1 and TRBJ2-2, with D uncertain. CDR1 and CDR2 from the germline V gene are SGHRS and YFSETQ. This CDR3 has 14 residues. Trimming took off 5 bases at V and 2 bases at J, with 10 bases between the two ends. CDR3 protein: CASRQFPNTGELFF. The CDR3 DNA follows: TGCGCCAGCAGACAGTTCCCAAACACCGGGGAGCTGTTTTTT.

The V and J genes are TRBV20-1 and TRBJ2-5, with D unresolved. Germline CDR1 is DFQATT and CDR2 is SNEGSKA (reference sequence). The V end was cut by 4 bases, the J end by 5 bases, with 17 bases between. The CDR3 has 14 residues. CDR3 DNA sequence: TGCAGTGCTACTCCTTTTGAGCTTGTCGAGACCCAGTACTTC. Translating it yields CSATPFELVETQYF.

This clonotype was detected only a few times. The chain uses TRBV12-3 or TRBV12-4 and TRBJ2-3; 8 bases fit TRBD2. This CDR3 contains 16 residues. V lost 5 bases, J lost 5 bases, and 12 bases stayed unmatched. CDR3 protein: CASSQLAGRRGDTQYF. In nucleotides, the CDR3 is TGTGCCAGCAGTCAATTAGCGGGGCGGCGTGGAGATACGCAGTATTTT.

This clonotype was counted between two and nine times. The J gene is TRBJ2-1, the V gene TRBV30; possibly TRBD1 for D (6 bases). The CDR3 is made up of 14 amino acids. Trimming took off 2 bases at V and 0 bases at J, with 8 bases between the two ends. CDR1 is GTSNPN and CDR2 is SVGIG in the germline V gene (reference sequence). The CDR3 DNA is TGTGCCTGGAGTAGAGGGGGCTCCTACAATGAGCAGTTCTTC. Protein sequence: CAWSRGGSYNEQFF.

The chain recombines TRBV20-1 with TRBJ2-1; 9 bases map to TRBD2. CDR1 is DFQATT, CDR2 SNEGSKA, per germline (reference sequence). CDR3 length equals 14 residues. The junction had 13 bases not matched to a gene; V was cut back by 6 bases and J by 10 bases. The DNA for the CDR3 is TGCAGTGCCATTCTGGGCGGGGGGGCCCGAGAGCAGTTCTTC. It encodes CSAILGGGAREQFF.

This clonotype has only one observation. The chain combines TRBV20-1 with TRBJ1-1; TRBD1 might be the D (6 bases). CDR3 length equals 14 residues. CDR1 is DFQATT and CDR2 is SNEGSKA in the germline V gene (reference sequence). The V and J ends lost 2 bases and 0 bases respectively, with 10 bases between them. CDR3 DNA sequence: TGCAGTGCTAGATCCCCAGGGGTGAACACTGAAGCTTTCTTT. It encodes CSARSPGVNTEAFF.

V is TRBV3-1 and J is TRBJ2-7; 9 nucleotides align to TRBD1. Per germline, CDR1 LGHDT and CDR2 YNNKEL (reference sequence). The V and J ends lost 7 bases and 6 bases, in that order; junction bases with no gene match: 13. CDR3 length: 15 residues. The CDR3 region is CASTETGTGNLEQYF. In nucleotides, the CDR3 is TGTGCCAGCACGGAGACCGGGACAGGGAACCTCGAGCAGTACTTC.

The chain combines TRBV27 with TRBJ2-5; D is unclear. Trimming took 1 base from V and 5 from J, leaving 14 bases between them. There are 15 residues in the CDR3. CDR1 MNHEY and CDR2 SMNVEV come from the germline V gene (reference sequence). CDR3 DNA sequence: TGTGCCAGCAGTTTATGGTTTAGGCCGGCGGAGACCCAGTACTTC. It yields the protein CASSLWFRPAETQYF.

This clonotype was observed a few times. The rearrangement uses TRBV11-2 and TRBJ2-5; D gene unclear. This CDR3 is 14 amino acids long. Germline V gives CDR1 SGHAT, CDR2 FQNNGV. Trimming pared 7 bases from V and 2 bases from J, leaving 14 bases between. As DNA, the CDR3 is TGTGCCAGCAACCCCCGAGGCCTACAAGAGACCCAGTACTTC. Encoded protein: CASNPRGLQETQYF.

This clonotype has more than one count but fewer than ten. This chain joins TRBV11-2 and TRBJ1-5; no clear D. V lost 1 base and J 7 bases, leaving 14 bases between the germline ends. This CDR3 comprises 15 residues. Germline CDR1 reads SGHAT; CDR2 reads FQNNGV. The CDR3 spells CASSLVGGLEQPQHF. The CDR3 nucleotides are TGTGCCAGCAGCTTAGTTGGCGGGCTTGAACAGCCCCAGCATTTT.